These 31 T cell receptor beta chains originate from one sample sequenced in a study of spatial heterogeneity in lung cancer. TCRdb reprocessed the 5' RACE reads with MiXCR, giving one entry per CDR3 protein. The repertoire holds 55,000 to 75,000 distinct CDR3 sequences, with 7.5% to 10% as singletons. This sample's time point: blood at routine non-recurrence follow-up after resection. The source material was PBMCs, sampled at follow-up. The receptors here all came from a female donor with early-stage non-small cell lung cancer.

This clonotype was counted at least ten times. DNA of the CDR3: TGTGCCAGCAGCACGACAGGGTTGAATTCACCCCTCCACTTT. Protein: CASSTTGLNSPLHF. The chain is built from TRBV11-2 and TRBJ1-6, with 7 positions matching TRBD1. Looked up from germline, CDR1 is SGHAT and CDR2 is FQNNGV. With 5 bases clipped from V and 7 bases from J, the junction kept 5 bases outside the gene matches. There are 14 residues in the CDR3.

This clonotype was seen repeatedly, ten times or more. The V and J genes are TRBV6-5 and TRBJ1-2; a weak D match, TRBD1 (6 bases). This CDR3 has 15 residues. Germline V lookup: CDR1 MNHEY, CDR2 SVGAGI. Trimming left V 0 bases short and J 3 bases short, with 11 bases between. CDR3 coding DNA: TGTGCCAGCAGTTACTCTTCAGGGGTGGACTATGGCTACACCTTC. Protein: CASSYSSGVDYGYTF.

This clonotype was observed at least ten times. The chain uses TRBV6-6 and TRBJ2-7; no firm D call. Germline V gene lookup returns CDR1 MNHNY and CDR2 SVGAGI (reference sequence). The V end lost 2 bases, the J end lost 4 bases, and 9 bases lay between the germline ends. CDR3 length: 13 amino acids. The CDR3, as DNA: TGTGCCAGCAGTTACCTATTATGGTACGAGCAGTACTTC. Translated, it gives CASSYLLWYEQYF.

With respect to this clonotype: A single base separates this from a much larger clone, so it may be a read error. The chain carries TRBV7-2 and TRBJ2-2, with D unclear. CDR1 and CDR2 (germline): SGHTA, FQGNSA. The CDR3 consists of 14 residues. DNA of the CDR3: TGTGCCAGCAGCGTCATCGCGAACACCGTGGAGCTGTTTTTT. This codes for CASSVIANTVELFF.

This clonotype showed up many times. V usage is TRBV6-2 or TRBV6-3 and J usage is TRBJ2-3; D perhaps matches TRBD2 (6 bases). This CDR3 is built from 18 residues. V lost 4 bases, J lost 3 bases, and 23 bases lay in between. The germline V gene has CDR1 MNHEY and CDR2 SVGEGT. This CDR3 reads CASSFTPGDVGLTDTQYF. The CDR3 DNA follows: TGTGCCAGCAGTTTTACCCCCGGGGACGTTGGACTAACAGATACGCAGTATTTT.

This clonotype was counted many times. The CDR3 spells CASSIPDLGLYEQYF. CDR3 bases: TGTGCCAGCAGCATACCGGACTTAGGGTTGTACGAGCAGTACTTC. The chain has TRBV5-4 and TRBJ2-7, with D possibly being TRBD2 (5 bases). This CDR3 is 15 amino acids long. With 4 bases removed from V and 4 bases from J, the gap between germline ends came to 18 bases. From germline, CDR1 is SGHNT and CDR2 YYREEE (reference sequence).

Ten or more counts support this clonotype. This chain connects TRBV29-1 to TRBJ2-3, with 9 bases that match TRBD1. CDR3 length: 14 residues. CDR1 is SQVTM, CDR2 ANQGSEA, per germline. The V and J ends lost 6 bases and 2 bases, in that order; junction bases with no gene match: 6. This CDR3 is CSVYRDRATDTQYF. In nucleotides, the CDR3 is TGCAGCGTGTACCGGGACAGGGCCACAGATACGCAGTATTTT.

This clonotype has more than one count but fewer than ten. The chain has TRBV5-5 and TRBJ2-5, with D perhaps TRBD1 (5 bases). This CDR3 has 14 amino acids. The germline V gene has CDR1 SGHKS and CDR2 YYEKEE (reference sequence). Trimming cost V 7 bases and J 5 bases, with 18 bases left between them. The CDR3 bases are TGTGCCAGCTCATTGGGGCTGGGAACGGAGACCCAGTACTTC. It encodes CASSLGLGTETQYF.

The chain uses TRBV29-1 and TRBJ1-5; possible D gene TRBD1, 5 bases. Looked up from germline, CDR1 is SQVTM and CDR2 is ANQGSEA. Deletions cut 5 bases from V and 0 bases from J, with 11 bases between. The CDR3 extends over 14 amino acids. DNA of the CDR3: TGCAGCGTTCAGACCGGGGGTAGCAATCAGCCCCAGCATTTT. This codes for CSVQTGGSNQPQHF.

This chain joins TRBV7-2 and TRBJ2-2; TRBD1 matches 7 bases. The CDR3 is made up of 15 amino acids. V was clipped by 3 bases and J by 3 bases; unmatched bases: 4. Germline V CDR1 and CDR2: SGHTA, FQGNSA. The DNA for the CDR3 is TGTGCCAGCAGCTTGCAGGGGGTTTACACCGGGGAGCTGTTTTTT. Translation gives CASSLQGVYTGELFF. The full variable domain, with the rest looked up from reference TRBV7-2 and TRBJ2-2, is GAGVSQSPSNKVTEKGKDVELRCDPISGHTALYWYRQSLGQGLEFLIYFQGNSAPDKSGLPSDRFSAERTGGSVSTLTIQRTQQEDSAVYLCASSLQGVYTGELFFGEGSRLTVL.

Of note for this clonotype: A much larger clone lies one base from this, so it may be a read error. The chain has TRBV10-3 and TRBJ2-5; D is unclear. The CDR3 spans 15 residues. Between the trimmed V and J ends, which lost 3 bases and 0 bases, there was a span of 11 bases. Germline CDR1 and CDR2: ENHRY and SYGVKD. The CDR3 nucleotides are TGTGCCATCAGTGACCTAACCGAAAACCAAGAGACCCAGTACTTC. Translation: CAISDLTENQETQYF.

This clonotype came up many times. The chain carries TRBV30 and TRBJ2-7, with D possibly matching TRBD1 (5 bases). Germline V lookup: CDR1 GTSNPN, CDR2 SVGIG (reference sequence). The CDR3 runs to 16 residues. Trimming cost V 1 base and J 2 bases, with 18 bases left between them. CDR3 residues: CAWSEAGRLVTYEQYF. The CDR3 DNA sequence: TGTGCCTGGAGTGAGGCAGGGCGGTTGGTGACCTACGAGCAGTACTTC. The full variable domain, in which reference TRBV30 and TRBJ2-7 provide the parts outside the CDR3, is SQTIHQWPATLVQPVGSPLSLECTVEGTSNPNLYWYRQAAGRGLQLLFYSVGIGQISSEVPQNLSASRPQDRQFILSSKKLLLSDSGFYLCAWSEAGRLVTYEQYFGPGTRLTVT.

This clonotype was picked up many times. The V gene is TRBV10-3, the J gene TRBJ2-1; D may be TRBD2 (5 bases). CDR1 is ENHRY, CDR2 SYGVKD, per germline. The CDR3 is 14 residues long. The V gene lost 11 bases and the J gene lost 0 bases, with 14 bases spanning the gap. In nucleotides, the CDR3 is TGTGCCTCATCGGGATCCAACTCCTACAATGAGCAGTTCTTC. Protein: CASSGSNSYNEQFF.

This clonotype has only one observation. A read error is possible here, since a much larger clone lies one base away. The rearrangement joins TRBV5-1 to TRBJ2-6, with D unresolved. CDR1 is SGHRS and CDR2 is YFSETQ in the germline V gene. Trimming shortened V by 5 bases and J by 4 bases, and 10 bases separated the two germline ends. The CDR3 covers 14 residues. CDR3 nucleotide sequence: TGCGCCAGCAGACCCCTCTACGGGGCCAACGTCCTGACTTTC. Translated: CASRPLYGANVLTF.

This clonotype was counted only a few times. The chain carries TRBV7-2 and TRBJ1-5; 9 bases map to TRBD1. The CDR3 totals 16 residues. V lost 1 base and J lost 7; bases outside the gene matches: 8. CDR1 and CDR2 (germline): SGHTA, FQGNSA. In nucleotides, the CDR3 is TGTGCCAGCAGCTTAGGCACAGGGGGCAGGGGACAGCCCCAGCATTTT. Amino acids: CASSLGTGGRGQPQHF.

This clonotype was detected only a few times. V gene TRBV6-5 combines with J gene TRBJ2-4, with 8 positions matching TRBD1. In germline, CDR1 is MNHEY, CDR2 SVGAGI. The V gene end was trimmed by 5 bases and the J gene end by 3 bases; junction bases not matched to a gene: 6. This CDR3 contains 15 residues. CDR3 sequence: CASSAQGASKNIQYF. In DNA, the CDR3 is TGTGCCAGCAGTGCGCAGGGGGCGAGCAAAAACATTCAGTACTTC.

This clonotype has at least ten counts. The chain uses TRBV11-2 and TRBJ2-1; possibly TRBD2 for D (6 bases). Germline loops: CDR1 SGHAT, CDR2 FQNNGV. V lost 1 base, J lost 0 bases, and 10 bases lay in between. This CDR3 comprises 16 residues. The CDR3 region has the DNA TGTGCCAGCAGCTTAGTGGCGGGGAGCTCCTACAATGAGCAGTTCTTC. This encodes CASSLVAGSSYNEQFF.

This clonotype was seen many times. This chain links TRBV18 with TRBJ2-7; TRBD2 aligns across 10 bases. This CDR3 has 15 residues. The V and J ends lost 4 bases and 3 bases, in that order; junction bases with no gene match: 6. The germline CDR1 and CDR2 sequences are KGHSH and LQKENI. This CDR3 reads CASSRLAGAIYEQYF. CDR3 coding DNA: TGTGCCAGCTCACGCCTAGCGGGAGCAATCTACGAGCAGTACTTC.

This clonotype has at least ten counts. The gene calls are TRBV7-9 and TRBJ2-2; no clear D gene. V shed 3 bases and J shed 5 bases, with 4 bases lying between them. Germline V CDR1 and CDR2: SEHNR, FQNEAQ (reference sequence). CDR3 size: 12 residues. The CDR3 DNA is TGTGCCAGCAGCTTGGAGACCGGGGAGCTGTTTTTT. Translating it yields CASSLETGELFF. The full variable domain, with the rest looked up from reference TRBV7-9 and TRBJ2-2, is DTGVSQNPRHKITKRGQNVTFRCDPISEHNRLYWYRQTLGQGPEFLTYFQNEAQLEKSRLLSDRFSAERPKGSFSTLEIQRTEQGDSAMYLCASSLETGELFFGEGSRLTVL.

Many counts were recorded for this clonotype. J is TRBJ2-1 and V is TRBV18, with D maybe TRBD2 (5 bases). There are 13 residues in the CDR3. The germline V gene encodes CDR1 KGHSH and CDR2 LQKENI. V gave up 3 bases and J gave up 7 bases, with 10 bases separating them. The CDR3: CASSPSGGNEQFF. Written as DNA, the CDR3 is TGTGCCAGCTCACCGAGCGGCGGGAATGAGCAGTTCTTC.

The chain is built from TRBV7-9 and TRBJ1-4, with a possible D match to TRBD1 (6 bases). With 6 bases removed from V and 7 bases from J, the gap between germline ends came to 15 bases. CDR1 and CDR2 (germline): SEHNR, FQNEAQ (reference sequence). There are 14 residues in the CDR3. CDR3 residues: CASRRTGWGEKLFF. In nucleotides, the CDR3 is TGTGCCAGCAGACGCACAGGGTGGGGTGAAAAACTGTTTTTT.

The chain carries TRBV11-2 and TRBJ2-1, with TRBD2 as a possible D gene (5 bases). The V gene lost 4 bases and the J gene lost 9 bases, with 13 bases spanning the gap. Germline V lookup: CDR1 SGHAT, CDR2 FQNNGV. CDR3 length: 13 residues. The CDR3 bases are TGTGCCAGCAGCTACCCAGCAGGAGGTGAGCAGTTCTTC. Encoded protein: CASSYPAGGEQFF.

This clonotype was counted only a few times. J is TRBJ1-1 and V is TRBV28, with TRBD1 as a possible D gene (6 bases). Trimming cost V 5 bases and J 3 bases, with 16 bases left between them. Germline V CDR1 and CDR2: MDHEN, SYDVKM. The CDR3 spans 15 residues. This chain's CDR3 is CASSNLDSRDTEAFF. The CDR3 DNA is TGTGCCAGCAGTAACCTGGACAGCCGCGACACTGAAGCTTTCTTT. Full variable domain (rest looked up from reference TRBV28 and TRBJ1-1): DVKVTQSSRYLVKRTGEKVFLECVQDMDHENMFWYRQDPGLGLRLIYFSYDVKMKEKGDIPEGYSVSREKKERFSLILESASTNQTSMYLCASSNLDSRDTEAFFGQGTRLTVV.

The sample holds many counts of this clonotype. The V and J genes are TRBV20-1 and TRBJ2-1; 9 bases are shared with TRBD2. The CDR3 covers 16 residues. CDR1 and CDR2 (germline): DFQATT, SNEGSKA (reference sequence). The ends lost 3 bases at V and 6 bases at J; junction bases unmatched: 12. In DNA form, the CDR3 reads TGCAGTGCTAGTTCGCGAGGCGGGAGGGGGTTCAATGAGCAGTTCTTC. Translating it yields CSASSRGGRGFNEQFF.

This clonotype was picked up many times. The genes are TRBV29-1 and TRBJ2-6; weak D call: TRBD1 (7 bases). The CDR3 is made up of 15 amino acids. Looked up from germline, CDR1 is SQVTM and CDR2 is ANQGSEA. V dropped 4 bases and J dropped 2 bases, with 12 bases sitting between them. CDR3 residues: CSVGGRGAGANVLTF. The CDR3 DNA is TGCAGCGTTGGTGGCAGGGGGGCTGGGGCCAACGTCCTGACTTTC. The full variable domain, in which reference TRBV29-1 and TRBJ2-6 provide the parts outside the CDR3, is SAVISQKPSRDICQRGTSLTIQCQVDSQVTMMFWYRQQPGQSLTLIATANQGSEATYESGFVIDKFPISRPNLTFSTLTVSNMSPEDSSIYLCSVGGRGAGANVLTFGAGSRLTVL.

The sample holds many counts of this clonotype. V usage is TRBV6-5 and J usage is TRBJ1-2; D gene uncertain. The CDR3 length is 13 residues. V was cut by 6 bases and J by 2 bases, with 10 bases left in between. Germline-derived CDR1 and CDR2 are MNHEY and SVGAGI. The CDR3 loop is CASRASANYGYTF. In DNA form, the CDR3 reads TGTGCCAGCAGGGCGTCCGCGAACTATGGCTACACCTTC.

This clonotype was picked up many times. V and J are TRBV10-3 and TRBJ2-5, with 9 bases matching TRBD2. Germline lookup yields CDR1 ENHRY and CDR2 SYGVKD. V gave up 2 bases and J gave up 3 bases; unmatched junction bases: 4. This CDR3 spans 15 amino acids. Here the CDR3 DNA reads TGTGCCATCAGTGAGGCCGTAGCGGGGGAAGAGACCCAGTACTTC. Its translation is CAISEAVAGEETQYF.

This clonotype was counted ten times or more. This chain links TRBV6-1 with TRBJ2-3; D remains ambiguous. V was pared by 2 bases and J by 4 bases, with 10 bases between. Per the germline V gene, CDR1 is MNHNS and CDR2 is SASEGT. The CDR3 has 14 residues. The CDR3, as DNA: TGTGCCAGCAGTGAACTACGCGCGCCAGATACGCAGTATTTT. Protein: CASSELRAPDTQYF.

This clonotype was seen more than once but under ten times. The chain recombines TRBV27 with TRBJ1-1; D is unclear. The length of the CDR3 is 15 residues. The V gene lost 7 bases and the J gene lost 3 bases, with 18 bases spanning the gap. Germline loops: CDR1 MNHEY, CDR2 SMNVEV (reference sequence). The CDR3 nucleotides are TGTGCCAGCACCCGCATGGGGATCGGTGACACTGAAGCTTTCTTT. Protein product: CASTRMGIGDTEAFF.

The CDR3 reads CANQRNYNSYEQYF. The CDR3 region has the DNA TGTGCCAACCAAAGGAACTACAACTCCTACGAGCAGTACTTC. This rearrangement joins TRBV2 to TRBJ2-7; D gene ambiguous. V gave up 10 bases and J gave up 0 bases, with 16 bases separating them. Germline values: CDR1 SNHLY, CDR2 FYNNEI. This CDR3 region has 14 residues.

Ten or more counts support this clonotype. V and J are TRBV5-1 and TRBJ2-7; the match to TRBD1 covers 7 bases. The ends lost 7 bases at V and 6 bases at J; junction bases unmatched: 13. The CDR3 sequence is 14 residues long. Looked up from germline, CDR1 is SGHRS and CDR2 is YFSETQ. In DNA, the CDR3 is TGCGCCAGCCGACCCCTACAGGGGCCGGGCGAGCAGTACTTC. This encodes CASRPLQGPGEQYF.